This T cell receptor beta chain was sequenced in a study of graft-versus-host responses after intestinal transplantation. V was pared by 8 bases and J by 7 bases, with 6 bases of the junction left unmatched. This CDR3 spans 13 amino acids. Per the germline V gene, CDR1 is MNHNS and CDR2 is SASEGT. Repertoires were generated with immunoSEQ multiplex PCR, while TCRdb's copy carries only in-frame clones and drops some. The table lists 80,000 to 90,000 clones, roughly 88% of them singletons. Regarding this clone: No antigen is known for it.

Sequenced here: unstimulated CD4+ T cells sorted from spleen or lymph node cells, sampled before intestinal transplant. The J gene is TRBJ2-1, the V gene TRBV6-1; 9 bases are shared with TRBD1. The sequence derives from a human donor who received an intestinal transplant. CDR3 sequence: CASRDRETNEQFF. CDR3 bases: TGTGCCAGCCGGGACAGGGAAACTAATGAGCAGTTCTTC.